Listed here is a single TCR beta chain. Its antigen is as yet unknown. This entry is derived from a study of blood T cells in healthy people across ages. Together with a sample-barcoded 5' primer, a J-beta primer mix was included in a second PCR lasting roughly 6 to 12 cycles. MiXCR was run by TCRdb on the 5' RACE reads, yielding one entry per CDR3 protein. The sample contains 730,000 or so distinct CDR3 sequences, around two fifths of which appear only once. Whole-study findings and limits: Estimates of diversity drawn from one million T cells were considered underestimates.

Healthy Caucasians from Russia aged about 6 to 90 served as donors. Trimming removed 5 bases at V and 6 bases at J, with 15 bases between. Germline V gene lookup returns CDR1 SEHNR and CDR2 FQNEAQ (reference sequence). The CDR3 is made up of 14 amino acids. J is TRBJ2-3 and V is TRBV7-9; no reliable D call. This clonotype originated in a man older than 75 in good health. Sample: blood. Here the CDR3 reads CASSLRRPPDTQYF. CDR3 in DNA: TGTGCCAGCAGCCTCCGCCGCCCCCCCGATACGCAGTATTTT.